The 26 T cell receptor beta chains below were found in one sample sequenced in a study of cytomegalovirus exposure and HLA in healthy donors. PCR amplification relied on 60 Vbeta primers (plus 13 Jbeta primers). Generated by immunoSEQ multiplex PCR, the TCRdb table keeps only in-frame clones and is missing some. This repertoire shows 100,000 to 150,000 clones, about 74% found once; its top ten account for approximately 7.8%. The specimen sequenced was PBMCs. These receptors originate from a male donor in good health and CMV-seronegative.

The rearrangement uses TRBV19 and TRBJ1-1; D may be TRBD1 (5 bases). The length of the CDR3 is 12 residues. V shed 5 bases and J shed 5 bases, with 9 bases lying between them. Per the germline V gene, CDR1 is LNHDA and CDR2 is SQIVND (reference sequence). The CDR3 sequence is CASSAGKTEAFF. The CDR3 DNA sequence: TGTGCCAGTAGTGCAGGGAAGACTGAAGCTTTCTTT.

This sequence joins TRBV6-1 and TRBJ2-2; 8 positions agree with TRBD1. V was pared by 3 bases and J by 0 bases, with 6 bases of the junction left unmatched. The germline gives CDR1 MNHNS, CDR2 SASEGT. The CDR3 has 17 residues. CDR3 in amino acids: CASSEGQAHSNTGELFF. CDR3 nucleotide sequence: TGTGCCAGCAGTGAGGGACAGGCGCACTCGAACACCGGGGAGCTGTTTTTT.

The chain couples TRBV21-1 to TRBJ2-5; the D segment call TRBD1 is taken from the table without a DNA check. TRBV21-1 is reported as a pseudogene. This CDR3 has 15 amino acids. The CDR3 DNA follows: TGTGCCAGCAGCAAAGGGGACAGGGTCGGGGAGACCCAGTACTTC. Translating gives CASSKGDRVGETQYF.

The chain uses TRBV6-6 and TRBJ1-1; maybe TRBD1 (6 bases). The V end was cut by 6 bases, the J end by 1 base, with 9 bases between. Germline loops: CDR1 MNHNY, CDR2 SVGAGI (reference sequence). The CDR3 extends over 13 amino acids. DNA of the CDR3: TGTGCCAGCAGAGGACAGAAGAACACTGAAGCTTTCTTT. Translated, it gives CASRGQKNTEAFF.

V gene TRBV6-5 combines with J gene TRBJ2-2, with D maybe TRBD1 (5 bases). Deletions cut 0 bases from V and 6 bases from J, with 14 bases between. From germline, CDR1 is MNHEY and CDR2 SVGAGI. The CDR3 covers 16 residues. The DNA for the CDR3 is TGTGCCAGCAGTTACTCCCCGGGTTTAGGGGCCGGGGAGCTGTTTTTT. Amino acid sequence: CASSYSPGLGAGELFF.

The chain links TRBV28 to TRBJ1-6, with a weak D call TRBD1 (5 bases). The CDR3 has 15 amino acids. In germline, CDR1 is MDHEN, CDR2 SYDVKM. The V end lost 5 bases, the J end lost 7 bases, and 15 bases lay between the germline ends. CDR3: CASSLSGGENSPLHF. The CDR3 DNA is TGTGCCAGCAGTCTGTCGGGGGGTGAAAATTCACCCCTCCACTTT.

This clone was seen more than once but under ten times. This sequence joins TRBV7-9 and TRBJ1-5, with D unclear. Germline V gene data show CDR1 as SEHNR and CDR2 as FQNEAQ (reference sequence). Trimming took off 5 bases at V and 0 bases at J, with 14 bases between the two ends. The CDR3 extends over 16 amino acids. DNA of the CDR3: TGTGCCAGCAGCCCCGGGGTTCAGTATAGCAATCAGCCCCAGCATTTT. Its translation is CASSPGVQYSNQPQHF.

The V and J genes are TRBV7-9 and TRBJ1-2; 9 nucleotides align to TRBD1. The CDR3 contains 14 residues. The germline V gene encodes CDR1 SEHNR and CDR2 FQNEAQ (reference sequence). V dropped 5 bases and J dropped 4; count of bases not matched to a gene: 5. The CDR3 nucleotides are TGTGCCAGCAGCGCCCAGACAGGGGGCTATGGCTACACCTTC. Amino acid sequence: CASSAQTGGYGYTF.

V usage is TRBV29-1 and J usage is TRBJ2-7, with 7 positions matching TRBD1. The CDR3 totals 12 residues. The trim removed 5 bases at V and 3 bases at J, leaving 4 bases unmatched. The germline V gene encodes CDR1 SQVTM and CDR2 ANQGSEA. In nucleotides, the CDR3 is TGCAGCGTTTTACGGGACAGCTACGAGCAGTACTTC. This encodes CSVLRDSYEQYF.

CDR3 bases: TGCAGCGTCAGGACAGGGGCGAGGAACACCGGGGAGCTGTTTTTT. Translating gives CSVRTGARNTGELFF. The chain uses TRBV29-1 and TRBJ2-2, with 9 positions matching TRBD1. Germline values: CDR1 SQVTM, CDR2 ANQGSEA. This CDR3 is built from 15 residues. The V and J ends lost 6 bases and 1 base, in that order; junction bases with no gene match: 6.

The rearrangement uses TRBV28 and TRBJ2-7, with D tentatively TRBD2 (5 bases). Trimming took off 5 bases at V and 4 bases at J, with 15 bases between the two ends. CDR1 MDHEN and CDR2 SYDVKM come from the germline V gene. The length of the CDR3 is 14 residues. The CDR3, as DNA: TGTGCCAGCAGTAAGACGGAGGAAGTGTACGAGCAGTACTTC. Its translation: CASSKTEEVYEQYF.

A single count supports this clone. The chain couples TRBV2 to TRBJ1-4, with D perhaps TRBD1 (6 bases). The CDR3 runs 14 residues. V lost 7 bases and J lost 6, with 15 bases in between. Germline V gene data show CDR1 as SNHLY and CDR2 as FYNNEI. Here the CDR3 DNA reads TGTGCCAGCAAGGCGAGGGGGGGAGATGAAAAACTGTTTTTT. This sequence encodes CASKARGGDEKLFF. Looking up the rest from reference TRBV2 and TRBJ1-4 gives the full variable domain: EPEVTQTPSHQVTQMGQEVILRCVPISNHLYFYWYRQILGQKVEFLVSFYNNEISEKSEIFDDQFSVERPDGSNFTLKIRSTKLEDSAMYFCASKARGGDEKLFFGSGTQLSVL.

V usage is TRBV7-6 and J usage is TRBJ2-1; 7 bases fit TRBD1. V was pared by 5 bases and J by 9 bases, with 16 bases of the junction left unmatched. The CDR3 consists of 16 residues. From germline, CDR1 is SGHVS and CDR2 FNYEAQ. The CDR3 sequence: CASSAHRRGRLGEQFF. In DNA, the CDR3 is TGTGCCAGCAGCGCGCATCGAAGGGGGCGCTTAGGTGAGCAGTTCTTC. Drawing the rest from reference TRBV7-6 and TRBJ2-1, the complete variable domain is GAGVSQSPRYKVTKRGQDVALRCDPISGHVSLYWYRQALGQGPEFLTYFNYEAQQDKSGLPNDRFSAERPEGSISTLTIQRTEQRDSAMYRCASSAHRRGRLGEQFFGPGTRLTVL.

The chain couples TRBV7-6 to TRBJ2-1, with 12 bases identical to TRBD2. V lost 5 bases and J lost 2; bases outside the gene matches: 7. The germline V gene has CDR1 SGHVS and CDR2 FNYEAQ. This CDR3 contains 17 residues. The CDR3 region is CASSVYRTSGTYNEQFF. CDR3 in DNA: TGTGCCAGCAGCGTCTACCGGACTAGCGGGACCTACAATGAGCAGTTCTTC.

The chain uses TRBV5-1 and TRBJ2-7, with a possible D match to TRBD2 (7 bases). Trimming left V 3 bases short and J 2 bases short, with 12 bases between. This CDR3 has 14 amino acids. The germline CDR1 and CDR2 sequences are SGHRS and YFSETQ. The CDR3 nucleotides are TGCGCCAGCAGCTCCGACGGGGGGCCCTACGAGCAGTACTTC. Its translation is CASSSDGGPYEQYF.

The chain employs TRBV7-2 and TRBJ2-7; 12 positions match TRBD2. The CDR3 contains 15 residues. J lost 3 bases, V lost 5 bases, and 5 bases had no gene match. The germline gives CDR1 SGHTA, CDR2 FQGNSA. The CDR3 DNA follows: TGTGCCAGCAGCCGACGGACTAGCGGGATCTACGAGCAGTACTTC. Translating gives CASSRRTSGIYEQYF. Drawing the rest from reference TRBV7-2 and TRBJ2-7, the complete variable domain is GAGVSQSPSNKVTEKGKDVELRCDPISGHTALYWYRQSLGQGLEFLIYFQGNSAPDKSGLPSDRFSAERTGGSVSTLTIQRTQQEDSAVYLCASSRRTSGIYEQYFGPGTRLTVT.

The chain has TRBV6-4 and TRBJ2-3; 13 bases are a match to TRBD2. Germline loops: CDR1 MRHNA, CDR2 SNTAGT. This CDR3 has 18 amino acids. Losses at the gene ends were 0 bases for V and 1 base for J; bases not matched to a gene: 4. The CDR3 DNA reads TGTGCCAGCAGTGACTCCGAACTAGCGGGAGGGGGCACAGATACGCAGTATTTT. This encodes CASSDSELAGGGTDTQYF.

This clone was counted a few times. This chain links TRBV27 with TRBJ2-1; 7 bases align to TRBD1. Losses at the gene ends were 2 bases for V and 6 bases for J; bases not matched to a gene: 13. The CDR3 spans 17 residues. From germline, CDR1 is MNHEY and CDR2 SMNVEV (reference sequence). The CDR3 spells CASSLQRLTGLGNEQFF. DNA for the CDR3: TGTGCCAGCAGTTTACAGCGTTTGACAGGGCTTGGCAATGAGCAGTTCTTC.

The gene calls are TRBV29-1 and TRBJ2-7; the D gene is possibly TRBD1 (6 bases). Trimming cost V 6 bases and J 4 bases, with 28 bases left between them. This CDR3 has 17 amino acids. From germline, CDR1 is SQVTM and CDR2 ANQGSEA. The CDR3 sequence is CSVTRQVTGTNPYEQYF. CDR3 nucleotide sequence: TGCAGCGTCACAAGACAGGTAACCGGGACAAACCCATACGAGCAGTACTTC.

This clone is a singleton in its sample. Other DNA sequences in the same sample also yield this CDR3. The chain employs TRBV5-1 and TRBJ1-1; TRBD1 agrees at 9 bases. V was pared by 4 bases and J by 0 bases, with 4 bases of the junction left unmatched. This CDR3 region has 15 residues. Germline values: CDR1 SGHRS, CDR2 YFSETQ. The CDR3 nucleotides are TGCGCCAGCAGCGAGAGGGACAGGGTGAACACTGAAGCTTTCTTT. The encoded protein is CASSERDRVNTEAFF.

This clone was recorded only once. The chain combines TRBV7-3 with TRBJ2-7, with 7 nucleotides matching TRBD2. This CDR3 is built from 13 residues. CDR1 is SGHTA and CDR2 is FQGTGA in the germline V gene. V shed 3 bases, J shed 5 bases, and the junction held 4 bases outside the gene matches. The DNA for the CDR3 is TGTGCCAGCAGCTTCTGGGAGGGAGACGAGCAGTACTTC. It yields the protein CASSFWEGDEQYF.

The DNA of the CDR3 is TGTGCCAGCAGATCCGGACAGGGGGCTGTAGATACGCAGTATTTT. This gives the protein CASRSGQGAVDTQYF. This sequence joins TRBV7-6 and TRBJ2-3; 11 bases agree with TRBD1. The CDR3 spans 15 residues. The germline gives CDR1 SGHVS, CDR2 FNYEAQ. Trimming cost V 6 bases and J 5 bases; bases outside gene matches: 7. Full variable domain (outside the CDR3, taken from reference TRBV7-6 and TRBJ2-3): GAGVSQSPRYKVTKRGQDVALRCDPISGHVSLYWYRQALGQGPEFLTYFNYEAQQDKSGLPNDRFSAERPEGSISTLTIQRTEQRDSAMYRCASRSGQGAVDTQYFGPGTRLTVL.

The chain has TRBV7-2 and TRBJ1-2; 8 positions match TRBD1. Germline values: CDR1 SGHTA, CDR2 FQGNSA. Trimming at V came to 5 bases and at J to 3 bases, leaving 8 bases not matched to a gene. The CDR3 runs to 15 residues. The DNA of the CDR3 is TGTGCCAGCAGCCCCCAAGGACAGGGATACTATGGCTACACCTTC. It translates to CASSPQGQGYYGYTF.

This clone was counted between two and nine times. This chain joins TRBV27 and TRBJ1-2; 10 bases are a match to TRBD1. CDR1 is MNHEY, CDR2 SMNVEV, per germline (reference sequence). The CDR3 length is 16 residues. J was trimmed by 2 bases and V by 5 bases; bases with no gene match: 8. CDR3 protein: CASSGATGGVNYGYTF. CDR3 bases: TGTGCCAGCAGTGGGGCGACAGGGGGCGTGAACTATGGCTACACCTTC.

A few counts support this clone. The chain joins TRBV2 to TRBJ1-1, with 7 positions matching TRBD1. Trimming at V came to 6 bases and at J to 2 bases, leaving 3 bases not matched to a gene. CDR3 length: 13 amino acids. Per germline, CDR1 SNHLY and CDR2 FYNNEI. As DNA, the CDR3 is TGTGCCAGCAGACCAGGGGGAAACACTGAAGCTTTCTTT. Protein: CASRPGGNTEAFF.

This chain links TRBV6-6 with TRBJ2-5; D call uncertain. The CDR3 length is 14 residues. CDR1 is MNHNY, CDR2 SVGAGI, per germline (reference sequence). V was trimmed by 6 bases and J by 4 bases, leaving 15 bases between them. CDR3 residues: CASSQLGYRETQYF. As DNA, the CDR3 is TGTGCCAGCAGCCAGCTAGGATATCGAGAGACCCAGTACTTC.